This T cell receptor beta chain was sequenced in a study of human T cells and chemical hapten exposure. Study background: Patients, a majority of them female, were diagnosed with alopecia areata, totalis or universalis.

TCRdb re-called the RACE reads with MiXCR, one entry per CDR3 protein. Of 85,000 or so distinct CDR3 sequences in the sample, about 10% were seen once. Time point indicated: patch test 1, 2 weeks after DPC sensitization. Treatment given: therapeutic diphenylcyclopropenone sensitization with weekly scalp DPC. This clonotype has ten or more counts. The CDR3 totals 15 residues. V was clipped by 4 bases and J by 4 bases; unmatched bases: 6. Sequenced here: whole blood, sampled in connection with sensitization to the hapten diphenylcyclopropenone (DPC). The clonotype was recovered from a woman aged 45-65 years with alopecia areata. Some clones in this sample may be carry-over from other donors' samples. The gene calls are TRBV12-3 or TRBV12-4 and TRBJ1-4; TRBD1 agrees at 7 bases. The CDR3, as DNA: TGTGCCAGCAGTTCCCGGAGACAGGGTAATGAAAAACTGTTTTTT. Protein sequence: CASSSRRQGNEKLFF.